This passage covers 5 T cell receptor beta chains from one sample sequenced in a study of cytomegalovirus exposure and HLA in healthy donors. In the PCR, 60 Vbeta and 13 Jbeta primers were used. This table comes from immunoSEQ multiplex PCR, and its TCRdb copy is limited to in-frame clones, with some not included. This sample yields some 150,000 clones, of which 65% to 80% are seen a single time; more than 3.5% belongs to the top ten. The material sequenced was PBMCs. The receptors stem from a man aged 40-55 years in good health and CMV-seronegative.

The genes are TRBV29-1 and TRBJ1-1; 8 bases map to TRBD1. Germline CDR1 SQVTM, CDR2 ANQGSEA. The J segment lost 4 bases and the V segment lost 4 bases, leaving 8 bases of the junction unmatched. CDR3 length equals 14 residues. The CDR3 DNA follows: TGCAGCGTTGGCAGGGGGCTCGGTGGCACTGAAGCTTTCTTT. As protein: CSVGRGLGGTEAFF.

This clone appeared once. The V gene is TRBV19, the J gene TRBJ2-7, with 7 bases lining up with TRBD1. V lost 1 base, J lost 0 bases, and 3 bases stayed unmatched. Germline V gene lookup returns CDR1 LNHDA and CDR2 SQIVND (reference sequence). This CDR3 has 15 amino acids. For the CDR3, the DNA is TGTGCCAGTAGTATAGTCACAGGGGTCTCCTACGAGCAGTACTTC. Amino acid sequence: CASSIVTGVSYEQYF.

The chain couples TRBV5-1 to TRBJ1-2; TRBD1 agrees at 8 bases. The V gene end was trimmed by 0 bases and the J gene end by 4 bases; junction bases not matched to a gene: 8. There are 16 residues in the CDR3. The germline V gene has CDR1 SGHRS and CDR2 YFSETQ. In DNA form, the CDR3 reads TGCGCCAGCAGCTTGGATCTCGGACAGGGTGCCTATGGCTACACCTTC. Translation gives CASSLDLGQGAYGYTF.

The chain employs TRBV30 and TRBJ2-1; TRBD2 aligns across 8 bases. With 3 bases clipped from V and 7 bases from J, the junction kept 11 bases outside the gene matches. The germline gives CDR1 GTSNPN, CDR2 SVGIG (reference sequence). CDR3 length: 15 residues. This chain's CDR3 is CAWSPPGLVGNEQFF. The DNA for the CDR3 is TGTGCCTGGAGCCCCCCGGGACTAGTGGGTAATGAGCAGTTCTTC.

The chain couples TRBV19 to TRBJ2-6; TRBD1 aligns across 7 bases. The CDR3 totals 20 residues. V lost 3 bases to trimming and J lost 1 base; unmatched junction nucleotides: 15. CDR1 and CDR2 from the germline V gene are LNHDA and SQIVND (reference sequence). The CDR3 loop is CASSIRGQGIKLSGANVLTF. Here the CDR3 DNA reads TGTGCCAGTAGTATTAGGGGGCAGGGAATAAAGCTATCTGGGGCCAACGTCCTGACTTTC.